The present entry profiles one T cell receptor beta chain with its context. Antigen: not known. The template was RNA from unsorted bulk tissue. This specimen comes from a study of tumor and adjacent non-tumor tissue in lung cancer. Overall study: On average, productive TCRbeta reads reached about 4.17 million per sample. Whole-study results and caveats: Higher tumor TCR diversity was associated with shorter survival. TCR diversity was significantly greater in tumor than normal lung tissue.

Three rounds of nested PCR, following a modified ARM-PCR protocol, produced the TCRbeta library. TCRdb redid the calling of the multiplex PCR reads with MiXCR, one entry per CDR3 protein. The table lists about 76,000 distinct CDR3 sequences, around 70% of them singletons. Germline loops: CDR1 MNHEY, CDR2 SMNVEV (reference sequence). The CDR3 consists of 17 residues. V dropped 6 bases and J dropped 0 bases, with 20 bases sitting between them. This TCR was recovered from a woman aged 65 to 85 with non-small cell lung cancer. Material for sequencing was lung tumor tissue. The chain couples TRBV27 to TRBJ1-1; TRBD1 might be the D (6 bases). CDR3 amino acids: CASRPSKGVEVNTEAFF. The CDR3 DNA reads TGTGCCAGCAGACCTAGTAAGGGGGTCGAAGTGAACACTGAAGCTTTCTTT.